Detailed here is one T cell receptor beta chain. Its antigen remains unidentified. Some clones are missing from TCRdb's copy, which holds only in-frame ones; the method was immunoSEQ multiplex PCR. Here the sample spans about 120,000 clones, 88% being singletons. This CDR3 has 15 residues. In germline, CDR1 is SNHLY, CDR2 FYNNEI. The V end lost 2 bases, the J end lost 6 bases, and 17 bases lay between the germline ends. This record comes from a study of T cell responses to AZD1222 COVID-19 vaccine. Study-wide points: Donors were mostly white British, more females; clonal diversity possibly underestimated. Only a handful of individuals given AZD1222 were seropositive at baseline.

The clonotype was recovered from an adult in good health. Specimen: peripheral blood, collected on day 0 of AZD1222 vaccination. V gene TRBV2 combines with J gene TRBJ2-7; D is possibly TRBD2 (5 bases). The CDR3 loop is CASSEPLALRAEQYF. The CDR3 DNA follows: TGTGCCAGCAGTGAACCACTCGCGTTGCGGGCCGAGCAGTACTTC.